What follows is one T cell receptor (beta chain) and its context. Its matching antigen is unknown. The sample originates from a study of Ad26.COV2.S vaccination and SARS-CoV-2 variants. Study at large: The vaccine Ad26.COV2.S was put into the muscle once, or twice with 56 days between. Study-wide results and limits: The breadth of spike-specific CD8+ and CD4+ T cell responses after vaccination was reportedly substantial. Non-spike TCR breadth showed similarity between vaccine and placebo recipients.

Treatment indicated: roughly 18 received Ad26.COV2.S at low or high dose, single or two shots; 5 received placebo; per-sample allocation not given. Vaccine and placebo recipients were sampled on day 63 after the first injection. An adult donor aged 18-55 years was enrolled in Boston. The data were produced by immunoSEQ multiplex PCR, yet TCRdb's version contains in-frame clones alone and is incomplete. The sample lists roughly 400,000 clones; 90% were seen once. This receptor was obtained from a person aged 18-65 years who received the Ad26.COV2.S COVID-19 vaccine or a placebo. The starting material was peripheral blood, obtained in a trial of Ad26.COV2.S vaccine versus placebo.

The CDR3 region is CASSLYPGTSGNYNEQFF. The DNA of the CDR3 is TGTGCCAGCAGTTTATACCCCGGGACTAGCGGGAATTACAATGAGCAGTTCTTC. The rearrangement links TRBV28 to TRBJ2-1; 13 positions match TRBD2. V trimming: 1 base; J trimming: 4 bases; junction bases outside the gene matches: 7. The CDR3 covers 18 residues. Germline V CDR1 and CDR2: MDHEN, SYDVKM.